This TCR beta chain is from a study of blood T cell repertoires in COVID-19. In the study overall: Samples of COVID-19 (acute and convalescent) were obtained from the United States, Italy and Spain. T cells, B-cell-depleted T cells, or PBMCs provided the cDNA or gDNA that served as material.

Clones were sequenced by immunoSEQ multiplex PCR, and TCRdb holds only the in-frame ones, with some missing. Of about 120,000 clones listed, approximately 68% are singletons. CDR3 length: 15 residues. The germline V gene has CDR1 KGHDR and CDR2 SFDVKD. Trimming cost V 1 base and J 4 bases, with 10 bases left between them. This rearrangement joins TRBV24-1 to TRBJ2-1; perhaps TRBD1 as D (6 bases). Sequences were obtained from peripheral blood. The clonotype comes from an older woman with acute or convalescent COVID-19. The CDR3 DNA reads TGTGCCACCAGTGATTTCGGCAGGGGTTACAATGAGCAGTTCTTC. This encodes CATSDFGRGYNEQFF.